The sample holds many counts of the clone carrying this T cell receptor (beta chain). Its target is unknown. The CDR3 is 16 residues long. Germline lookup yields CDR1 SGHTA and CDR2 FQGNSA. Trimming at V came to 5 bases and at J to 6 bases, leaving 12 bases not matched to a gene. These data are taken from a study of CD8 T cells in ankylosing spondylitis. Study-wide results and limits: Some of the motif variants had earlier been found in reactive arthritis patients' fluid and blood. A TCR beta motif made of about 8 highly homologous variants seemed typical of ankylosing spondylitis blood.

Libraries of TCR beta came from quantitative 5'-RACE with molecular barcodes. TCRdb re-called the 5' RACE reads through MiXCR, storing one row per CDR3 protein. The table has about 500,000 distinct CDR3 sequences, 12% seen once. The chain links TRBV7-2 to TRBJ2-3, with 9 bases fitting TRBD2. Sequencing used blood, either unsorted or a sorted T cell fraction (not recorded which). The clonotype comes from a male donor with ankylosing spondylitis. The CDR3 coding sequence is TGTGCCAGCAGCCCCAGAGGCGGGAGGGCCGTCGATACGCAGTATTTT. This encodes CASSPRGGRAVDTQYF.